This note documents a single T cell receptor (beta chain) sequence. Its target is unknown. Clones were read by immunoSEQ multiplex PCR, and TCRdb kept only the in-frame ones, dropping some. Of 75,000 to 90,000 clones listed, approximately 91% are singletons. The source of the sample is a study of T cell responses to AZD1222 COVID-19 vaccine. Study-level results: Repertoire samples came only from after the peak T cell response.

The V gene end was trimmed by 6 bases and the J gene end by 3 bases; junction bases not matched to a gene: 8. This CDR3 contains 15 residues. CDR1 and CDR2 from the germline V gene are KGHSH and LQKENI. The clonotype comes from an adult in good health. The specimen comprised peripheral blood, sampled on day 0 of AZD1222 vaccination. The chain links TRBV18 to TRBJ1-1, with 9 nucleotides matching TRBD1. The CDR3 sequence: CASSPTGGADTEAFF. The CDR3, as DNA: TGTGCCAGCTCCCCCACAGGGGGCGCTGACACTGAAGCTTTCTTT.